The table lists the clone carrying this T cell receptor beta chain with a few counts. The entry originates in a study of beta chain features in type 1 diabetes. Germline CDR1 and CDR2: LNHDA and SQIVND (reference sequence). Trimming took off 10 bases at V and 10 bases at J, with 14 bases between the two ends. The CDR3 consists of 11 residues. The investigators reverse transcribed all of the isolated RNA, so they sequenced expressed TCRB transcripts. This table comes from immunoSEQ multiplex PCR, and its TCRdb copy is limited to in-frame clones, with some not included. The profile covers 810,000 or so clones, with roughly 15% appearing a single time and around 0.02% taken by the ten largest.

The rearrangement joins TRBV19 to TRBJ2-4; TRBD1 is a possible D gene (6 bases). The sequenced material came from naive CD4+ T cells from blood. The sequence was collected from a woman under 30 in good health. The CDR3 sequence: CATKGGFIQYF. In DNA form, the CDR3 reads TGTGCCACCAAAGGGGGATTTATTCAGTACTTC.